The 22 T cell receptor beta chains given below trace back to one sample, sequenced in a study of vaccination and CD4 T cells after COVID-19. Treatment in this sample: approximately 11-day PBMC culture with coronavirus spike peptide pools or control peptides (ViraFEST assay). Their specific antigens are unknown. The Oncomine TCR Beta short-read assay sequenced DNA from cultured CD4+ T cells. TCRdb fed the PCR reads into MiXCR, producing one record per CDR3 protein. In the table there are about 14,000 distinct CDR3 sequences, about 53% of which are singletons. This specimen consisted of CD4+ T cells from blood, cultured in vitro, obtained before SARS-CoV-2 vaccination. The source of these receptors is a human donor who had recovered from COVID-19.

This clonotype was found once. The chain carries TRBV6-1 and TRBJ2-3; 9 bases align to TRBD2. Germline CDR1 reads MNHNS; CDR2 reads SASEGT. The CDR3 length is 15 residues. The J segment lost 5 bases and the V segment lost 6 bases, leaving 9 bases of the junction unmatched. The CDR3 is CASRAAGGWRDTQYF. The CDR3 nucleotides are TGTGCCAGCAGGGCAGCGGGGGGATGGAGAGATACGCAGTATTTT.

This clonotype was observed a few times. V gene TRBV20-1 combines with J gene TRBJ2-7; D is unresolved. V lost 3 bases, J lost 2 bases, and 11 bases lay in between. CDR3 length equals 13 residues. Germline V gene sequence: CDR1 DFQATT, CDR2 SNEGSKA (reference sequence). CDR3 sequence: CSARAGGAYEQYF. CDR3 sequence (DNA): TGCAGTGCTAGGGCAGGCGGTGCCTACGAGCAGTACTTC.

V and J are TRBV19 and TRBJ1-5; D may be TRBD1 (6 bases). The CDR3 covers 15 residues. V lost 4 bases and J lost 7, with 17 bases in between. Germline V gives CDR1 LNHDA, CDR2 SQIVND (reference sequence). As DNA, the CDR3 is TGTGCCAGTAGTACCCATCACAGGGCTCAACAGCCCCAGCATTTT. Its protein product is CASSTHHRAQQPQHF.

This rearrangement joins TRBV7-2 to TRBJ2-2; D gene uncertain. Germline CDR1 is SGHTA and CDR2 is FQGNSA. V lost 7 bases and J lost 3, with 15 bases in between. The CDR3 is made up of 15 amino acids. CDR3 in DNA: TGTGCCAGCACCACAACCCCAAGTCACACCGGGGAGCTGTTTTTT. It specifies CASTTTPSHTGELFF.

This clonotype was seen a handful of times. The genes are TRBV27 and TRBJ1-1; 7 bases agree with TRBD1. This CDR3 comprises 14 residues. Germline CDR1 MNHEY, CDR2 SMNVEV (reference sequence). V shed 4 bases and J 3 bases; nucleotides not matched to a gene: 5. This CDR3 reads CASSWDSWDTEAFF. DNA of the CDR3: TGTGCCAGCAGTTGGGACAGCTGGGACACTGAAGCTTTCTTT.

This clonotype was counted once. The CDR3 bases are TGCAGTGGAACCATAGCGGGGGATTACACAGATACGCAGTATTTT. Translation: CSGTIAGDYTDTQYF. The chain employs TRBV20-1 and TRBJ2-3; TRBD2 agrees at 9 bases. The CDR3 spans 15 residues. Unmatched junction bases numbered 10, after V lost 7 bases and J lost 2 bases. The V gene's germline CDR1 is DFQATT and CDR2 SNEGSKA (reference sequence).

This clonotype turned up a few times. The rearrangement links TRBV27 to TRBJ1-6; no definite D call. From germline, CDR1 is MNHEY and CDR2 SMNVEV (reference sequence). The CDR3 contains 15 residues. V was pared by 5 bases and J by 5 bases, with 13 bases between. CDR3 in DNA: TGTGCCAGCAGTGCGAACGGTAGAAATAATTCACCCCTCCACTTT. This translates into CASSANGRNNSPLHF.

The CDR3 loop reads CASSGRTGAEETQYF. CDR3 sequence (DNA): TGTGCCAGCAGTGGAAGGACAGGGGCAGAGGAGACCCAGTACTTC. The chain combines TRBV2 with TRBJ2-5, with 9 bases lining up with TRBD1. This CDR3 spans 15 amino acids. Losses at the gene ends were 4 bases for V and 5 bases for J; bases not matched to a gene: 8. Germline V gene sequence: CDR1 SNHLY, CDR2 FYNNEI. Looking up the rest from reference TRBV2 and TRBJ2-5 gives the full variable domain: EPEVTQTPSHQVTQMGQEVILRCVPISNHLYFYWYRQILGQKVEFLVSFYNNEISEKSEIFDDQFSVERPDGSNFTLKIRSTKLEDSAMYFCASSGRTGAEETQYFGPGTRLLVL.

This clonotype was picked up a small number of times. V usage is TRBV10-1 and J usage is TRBJ1-6; D is undetermined. The V end was cut by 7 bases, the J end by 6 bases, with 7 bases between. CDR3 length: 12 amino acids. The germline gives CDR1 WNHNN, CDR2 SYGVQD (reference sequence). The CDR3 bases are TGCGCCAGCATCAGAGCTAATTCACCCCTCCACTTT. Protein: CASIRANSPLHF.

V is TRBV24-1 and J is TRBJ1-1; no clear D gene. Germline V gene sequence: CDR1 KGHDR, CDR2 SFDVKD. The V end was cut by 3 bases, the J end by 10 bases, with 11 bases between. The CDR3 totals 12 residues. CDR3 amino acids: CATSDPARGAFF. DNA of the CDR3: TGTGCCACCAGTGATCCGGCCCGGGGAGCTTTCTTT.

V and J are TRBV15 and TRBJ1-2, with D uncertain. Germline CDR1 and CDR2: LNHNV and YYDKDF (reference sequence). This CDR3 region has 14 residues. Deletions cut 1 base from V and 4 bases from J, with 10 bases between. This CDR3 reads CATSRGEGSYGYTF. The CDR3 nucleotides are TGTGCCACCAGCAGAGGGGAGGGCAGCTATGGCTACACCTTC.

The genes are TRBV28 and TRBJ2-1, with 9 bases fitting TRBD2. The CDR3 covers 16 residues. The V gene end was trimmed by 4 bases and the J gene end by 6 bases; junction bases not matched to a gene: 10. Germline V gene lookup returns CDR1 MDHEN and CDR2 SYDVKM. Here the CDR3 DNA reads TGTGCCAGCAGTTATCCCGGCCAGCGGGAGGCCAATGAGCAGTTCTTC. It encodes CASSYPGQREANEQFF.

This chain uses TRBV7-8 with TRBJ2-5, with TRBD1 as a possible D gene (6 bases). CDR3 length: 15 residues. V dropped 3 bases and J dropped 0 bases, with 11 bases sitting between them. Looked up from germline, CDR1 is SGHVS and CDR2 is FQNEAQ. The CDR3 bases are TGTGCCAGCAGCTTGGACAGATGGAACCAAGAGACCCAGTACTTC. It is translated as CASSLDRWNQETQYF.

V is TRBV7-2 and J is TRBJ2-4; D not certain. V lost 3 bases, J lost 3 bases, and 12 bases lay in between. CDR3 size: 15 residues. Looked up from germline, CDR1 is SGHTA and CDR2 is FQGNSA. The CDR3 reads CASSFENTVKNIQYF. Here the CDR3 DNA reads TGTGCCAGCAGCTTTGAGAACACCGTCAAAAACATTCAGTACTTC.

Concerning this clonotype: The junction and the germline gene differ at one end; a read error may be behind it. The V gene is TRBV7-9, the J gene TRBJ2-1, with D uncertain. Per the germline V gene, CDR1 is SEHNR and CDR2 is FQNEAQ (reference sequence). This CDR3 comprises 8 residues. CDR3 nucleotides: TGTGCCAGCAGCCCTCCTCTTTTC. Translated: CASSPPLF.

This clonotype was counted between two and nine times. This chain uses TRBV7-6 with TRBJ1-1; D is undetermined. CDR1 and CDR2 from the germline V gene are SGHVS and FNYEAQ. The CDR3 is made up of 14 amino acids. The germline V and J ends were trimmed by 1 base and 5 bases, with 11 bases remaining between them. CDR3 coding DNA: TGTGCCAGCAGCTTAGTTTTGGGAGGGACTGAAGCTTTCTTT. Its translation: CASSLVLGGTEAFF.

The chain uses TRBV19 and TRBJ1-2; D is perhaps TRBD1 (5 bases). CDR3 length: 12 amino acids. V lost 2 bases and J 6 bases, leaving 7 bases between the germline ends. Germline assignment: CDR1 LNHDA and CDR2 SQIVND (reference sequence). The CDR3 region is CASSIRGHGYTF. In DNA form, the CDR3 reads TGTGCCAGTAGTATACGGGGCCATGGCTACACCTTC.

In this sample, this clonotype turned up once. The chain carries TRBV19 and TRBJ1-2, with D tentatively TRBD1 (5 bases). Germline V gene lookup returns CDR1 LNHDA and CDR2 SQIVND (reference sequence). The CDR3 has 14 residues. V gave up 5 bases and J gave up 8 bases, with 18 bases separating them. This CDR3 reads CASSQAEGREGYTF. CDR3 DNA: TGTGCCAGTAGTCAAGCCGAAGGCAGGGAGGGCTACACCTTC.

The chain joins TRBV19 to TRBJ1-6; 12 positions agree with TRBD1. This CDR3 has 16 residues. V shed 3 bases, J shed 6 bases, and the junction held 3 bases outside the gene matches. CDR1 is LNHDA, CDR2 SQIVND, per germline (reference sequence). The DNA of the CDR3 is TGTGCCAGTAGTATGGGACAGGGGGCGAGTAATTCACCCCTCCACTTT. It encodes CASSMGQGASNSPLHF.

This chain joins TRBV12-3 or TRBV12-4 and TRBJ1-5; weak D call: TRBD1 (6 bases). V lost 8 bases and J lost 4, with 9 bases in between. The CDR3 totals 12 residues. CDR3 nucleotide sequence: TGTGCCAGCTTAGGGGGGAATCAGCCCCAGCATTTT. The encoded protein is CASLGGNQPQHF.

This clonotype was observed a few times. The chain joins TRBV29-1 to TRBJ1-3, with D uncertain. Per germline, CDR1 SQVTM and CDR2 ANQGSEA. This CDR3 has 14 residues. Trimming removed 3 bases from V and 4 bases from J, with 13 bases in between. This CDR3 is CSVEQPGLGNTIYF. CDR3 sequence (DNA): TGCAGCGTTGAGCAACCAGGACTAGGAAACACCATATATTTT.

This clonotype was found once. The chain links TRBV29-1 to TRBJ2-4; D is unclear. The ends were cut back, 8 bases at V and 3 bases at J, with 14 bases in the middle. Germline loops: CDR1 SQVTM, CDR2 ANQGSEA. CDR3 length: 13 residues. The CDR3 spells CSRRVLDKNIQYF. The CDR3 DNA is TGCAGCCGACGGGTACTGGACAAAAACATTCAGTACTTC.